This T cell receptor beta chain was recorded in a study of blood T cell repertoires in COVID-19. Study summary: Researchers got acute and convalescent COVID-19 samples from the United States, Italy and Spain. T cells, B-cell-depleted T cells, or PBMCs supplied cDNA or gDNA.

Participants, 18 to 89 years old, spanned around 25 US areas. The study assigned cohorts using participant-reported clinical history. This CDR3 region has 15 residues. Germline loops: CDR1 MGHRA, CDR2 YSYEKL. J was trimmed by 8 bases and V by 4 bases; bases with no gene match: 8. Only in-frame clones appear in the TCRdb table, and some are missing; sequencing was by immunoSEQ multiplex PCR. The table includes about 300,000 clones, under 90% detected once. The TCR originated in a woman aged 50 to 60 who had been exposed to COVID-19. The rearrangement links TRBV4-1 to TRBJ1-6, with TRBD1 identical over 7 bases. The sample was PBMCs or T cells enriched from blood (not recorded which). In DNA form, the CDR3 reads TGCGCCAGCAGCCCTCGACAGGGCTTTGATTCACCCCTCCACTTT. Translation: CASSPRQGFDSPLHF.